These 2 T cell receptor beta chains were sequenced from one sample in a study of CD4 and CD8 cells across lung adenocarcinoma regions. Each CDR3 protein is one row after TCRdb ran MiXCR on the PCR reads. The sample records 6,500 to 10,000 distinct CDR3 sequences, less than 70% being singletons. Sequences were obtained from CD8+ T cells from the center of a lung tumor. These receptors originate from a female donor with lung adenocarcinoma. The CD4 and CD8 labels of this study may be unreliable.

Points on this clonotype: At one boundary the junction diverges from the germline segment, which might be a read error. The chain uses TRBV7-7 and TRBJ2-4; D is unclear. The CDR3 has 13 residues. The germline CDR1 and CDR2 sequences are SSHAT and FNYEAQ (reference sequence). The CDR3 DNA sequence: TGTGCTAGCACGTCCGGATCCGGAGACATTCAGTACTTC. It translates to CASTSGSGDIQYF. Supplemented by reference TRBV7-7 and TRBJ2-4, the full variable domain reads GAGVSQSPRYKVTKRGQDVTLRCDPISSHATLYWYQQALGQGPEFLTYFNYEAQPDKSGLPSDRFSAERPEGSISTLTIQRTEQRDSAMYRCASTSGSGDIQYFGAGTRLSVL.

The chain uses TRBV11-3 and TRBJ2-5; the D gene is possibly TRBD1 (6 bases). The length of the CDR3 is 13 residues. The germline V gene encodes CDR1 SGHNT and CDR2 YENEEA. Trimming stripped 5 bases from V and 8 bases from J, with 15 bases between. The CDR3 DNA reads as TGTGCCAGCAGCCCGGGACACCGGGACACCCAGTACTTC. Amino acid sequence: CASSPGHRDTQYF.